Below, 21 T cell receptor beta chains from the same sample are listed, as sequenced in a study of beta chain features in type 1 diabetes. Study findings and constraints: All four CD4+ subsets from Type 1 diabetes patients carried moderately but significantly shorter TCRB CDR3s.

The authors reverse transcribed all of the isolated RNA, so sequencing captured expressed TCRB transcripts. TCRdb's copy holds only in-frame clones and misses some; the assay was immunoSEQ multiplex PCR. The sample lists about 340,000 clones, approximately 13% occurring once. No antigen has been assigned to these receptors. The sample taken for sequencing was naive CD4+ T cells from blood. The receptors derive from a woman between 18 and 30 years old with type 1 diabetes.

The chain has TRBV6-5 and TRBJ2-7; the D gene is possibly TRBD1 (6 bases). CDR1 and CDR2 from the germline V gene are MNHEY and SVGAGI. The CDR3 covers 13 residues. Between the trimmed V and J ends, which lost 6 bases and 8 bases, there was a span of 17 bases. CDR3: CASSSPNGQKQYV. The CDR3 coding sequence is TGTGCCAGCAGCTCCCCGAACGGACAGAAGCAGTACGTC.

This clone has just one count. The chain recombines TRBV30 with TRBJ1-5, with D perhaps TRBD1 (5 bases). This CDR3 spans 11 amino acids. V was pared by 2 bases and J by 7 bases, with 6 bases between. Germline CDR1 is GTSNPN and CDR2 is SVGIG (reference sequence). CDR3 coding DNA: TGTGCCTGGAGTAAGGGGCAGCCCCAGCATTTT. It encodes CAWSKGQPQHF.

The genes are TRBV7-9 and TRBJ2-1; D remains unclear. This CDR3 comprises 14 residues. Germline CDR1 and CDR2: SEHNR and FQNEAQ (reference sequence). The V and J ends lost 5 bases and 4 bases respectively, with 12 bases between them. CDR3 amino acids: CASSPTRVYNEQFF. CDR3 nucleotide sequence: TGTGCCAGCAGCCCGACTCGGGTTTACAATGAGCAGTTCTTC.

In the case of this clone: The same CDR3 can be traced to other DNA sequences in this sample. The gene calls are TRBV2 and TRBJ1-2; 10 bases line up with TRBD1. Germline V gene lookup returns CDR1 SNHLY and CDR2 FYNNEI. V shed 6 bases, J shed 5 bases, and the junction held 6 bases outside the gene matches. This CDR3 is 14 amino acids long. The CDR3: CASSRQGASYGYTF. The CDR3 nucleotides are TGTGCCAGCAGCCGACAGGGGGCCTCATATGGCTACACCTTC.

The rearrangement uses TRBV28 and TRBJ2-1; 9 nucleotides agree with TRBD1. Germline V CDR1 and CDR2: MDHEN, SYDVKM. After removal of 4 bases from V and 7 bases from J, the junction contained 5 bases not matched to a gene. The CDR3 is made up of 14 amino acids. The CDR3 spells CASSSGQGINEQFF. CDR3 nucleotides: TGTGCCAGCAGTTCCGGACAGGGGATTAATGAGCAGTTCTTC.

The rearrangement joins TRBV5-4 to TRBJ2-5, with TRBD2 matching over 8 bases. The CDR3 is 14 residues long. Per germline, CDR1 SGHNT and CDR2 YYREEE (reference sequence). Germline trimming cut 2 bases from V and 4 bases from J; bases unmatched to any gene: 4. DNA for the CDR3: TGTGCCAGCAGCTTAGCGGGAGAGCTAGAGACCCAGTACTTC. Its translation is CASSLAGELETQYF.

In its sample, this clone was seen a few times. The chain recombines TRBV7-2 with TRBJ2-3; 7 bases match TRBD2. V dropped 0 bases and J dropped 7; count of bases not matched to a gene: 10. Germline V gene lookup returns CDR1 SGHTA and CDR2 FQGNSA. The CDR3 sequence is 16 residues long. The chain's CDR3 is CASSLAKGPGLNTQYF. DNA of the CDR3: TGTGCCAGCAGCTTAGCCAAAGGGCCGGGACTAAATACGCAGTATTTT.

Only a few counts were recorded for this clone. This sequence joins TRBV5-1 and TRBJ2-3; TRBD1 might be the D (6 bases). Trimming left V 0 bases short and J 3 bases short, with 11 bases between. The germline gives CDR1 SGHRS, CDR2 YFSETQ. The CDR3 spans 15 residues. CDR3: CASSLGQVVTDTQYF. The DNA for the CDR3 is TGCGCCAGCAGCTTGGGACAGGTAGTGACAGATACGCAGTATTTT.

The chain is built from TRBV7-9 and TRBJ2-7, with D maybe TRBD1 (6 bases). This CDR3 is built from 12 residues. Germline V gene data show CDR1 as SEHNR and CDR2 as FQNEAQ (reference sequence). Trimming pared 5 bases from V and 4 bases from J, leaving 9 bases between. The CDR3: CASSDRLYEQYF. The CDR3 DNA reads TGTGCCAGCAGCGACAGGTTGTACGAGCAGTACTTC.

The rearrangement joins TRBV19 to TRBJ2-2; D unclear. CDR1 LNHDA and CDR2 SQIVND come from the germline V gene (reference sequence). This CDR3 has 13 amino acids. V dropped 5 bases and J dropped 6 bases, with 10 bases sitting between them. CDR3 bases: TGTGCCAGTAGTGGCCTCATGCCCGGGGAGCTGTTTTTT. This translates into CASSGLMPGELFF.

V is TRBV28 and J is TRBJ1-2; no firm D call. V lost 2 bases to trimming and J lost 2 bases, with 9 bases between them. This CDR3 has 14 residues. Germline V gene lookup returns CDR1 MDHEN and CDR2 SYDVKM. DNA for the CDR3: TGTGCCAGCAGTTTACACAATGCAAACTATGGCTACACCTTC. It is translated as CASSLHNANYGYTF.

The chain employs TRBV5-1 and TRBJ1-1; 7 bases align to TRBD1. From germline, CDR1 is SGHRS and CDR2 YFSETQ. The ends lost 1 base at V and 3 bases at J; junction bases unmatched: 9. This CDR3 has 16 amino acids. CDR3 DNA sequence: TGCGCCAGCAGCTTGACGCCAGAGGGGGCAGACACTGAAGCTTTCTTT. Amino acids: CASSLTPEGADTEAFF.

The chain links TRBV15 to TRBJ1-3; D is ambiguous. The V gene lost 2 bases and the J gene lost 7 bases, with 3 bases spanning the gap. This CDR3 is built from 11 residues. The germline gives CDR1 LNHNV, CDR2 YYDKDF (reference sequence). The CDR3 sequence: CATSRRNTIYF. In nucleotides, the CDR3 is TGTGCCACCAGCAGACGTAACACCATATATTTT.

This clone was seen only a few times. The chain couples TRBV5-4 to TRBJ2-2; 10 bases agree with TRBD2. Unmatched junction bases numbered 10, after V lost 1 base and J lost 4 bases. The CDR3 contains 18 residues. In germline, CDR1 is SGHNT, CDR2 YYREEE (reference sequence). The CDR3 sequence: CASSLRLAGDWVTGELFF. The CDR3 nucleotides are TGTGCCAGCAGCTTGCGTCTAGCGGGAGATTGGGTCACCGGGGAGCTGTTTTTT.

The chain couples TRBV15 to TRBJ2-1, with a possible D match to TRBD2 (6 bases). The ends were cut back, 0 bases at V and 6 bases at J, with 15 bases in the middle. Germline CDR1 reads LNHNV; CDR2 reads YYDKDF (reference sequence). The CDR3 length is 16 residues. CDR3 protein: CATSRDLEGHLNEQFF. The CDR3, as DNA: TGTGCCACCAGCAGAGATTTGGAGGGGCACCTCAATGAGCAGTTCTTC.

CDR3 residues: CASSLIGTYEKLFF. The CDR3 DNA reads as TGTGCCAGCAGCTTAATAGGGACTTATGAAAAACTGTTTTTT. The chain employs TRBV7-2 and TRBJ1-4; a weak D match, TRBD1 (5 bases). The germline gives CDR1 SGHTA, CDR2 FQGNSA. The V end lost 2 bases, the J end lost 6 bases, and 10 bases lay between the germline ends. The CDR3 loop spans 14 amino acids. The variable domain in full, completed from reference TRBV7-2 and TRBJ1-4, reads GAGVSQSPSNKVTEKGKDVELRCDPISGHTALYWYRQSLGQGLEFLIYFQGNSAPDKSGLPSDRFSAERTGGSVSTLTIQRTQQEDSAVYLCASSLIGTYEKLFFGSGTQLSVL.

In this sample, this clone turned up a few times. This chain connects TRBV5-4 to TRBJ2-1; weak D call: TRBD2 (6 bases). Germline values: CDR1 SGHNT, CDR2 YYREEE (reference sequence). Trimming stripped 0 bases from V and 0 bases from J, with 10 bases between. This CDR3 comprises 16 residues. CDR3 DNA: TGTGCCAGCAGCTTGGATGGGGGGAGCTCCTACAATGAGCAGTTCTTC. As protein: CASSLDGGSSYNEQFF.

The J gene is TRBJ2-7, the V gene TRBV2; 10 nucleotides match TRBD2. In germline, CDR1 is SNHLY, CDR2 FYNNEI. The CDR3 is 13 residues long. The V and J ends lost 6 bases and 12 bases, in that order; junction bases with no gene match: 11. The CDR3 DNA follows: TGTGCCAGCAGGGGGACTAGCGCGGGAGAGGGGTACGTC. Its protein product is CASRGTSAGEGYV.

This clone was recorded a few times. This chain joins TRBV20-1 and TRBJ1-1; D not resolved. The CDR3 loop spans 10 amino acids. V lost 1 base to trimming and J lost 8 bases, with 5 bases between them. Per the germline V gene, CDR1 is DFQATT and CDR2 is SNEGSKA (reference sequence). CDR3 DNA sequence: TGCAGTGCTAGAGTCCTCGAAGCTTTCTTT. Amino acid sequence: CSARVLEAFF.

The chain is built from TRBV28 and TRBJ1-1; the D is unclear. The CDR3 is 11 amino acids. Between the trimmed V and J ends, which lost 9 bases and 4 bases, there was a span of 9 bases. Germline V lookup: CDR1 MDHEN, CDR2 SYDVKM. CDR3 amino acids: CASILSTEAFF. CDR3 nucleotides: TGTGCCAGTATTTTGAGCACTGAAGCTTTCTTT.

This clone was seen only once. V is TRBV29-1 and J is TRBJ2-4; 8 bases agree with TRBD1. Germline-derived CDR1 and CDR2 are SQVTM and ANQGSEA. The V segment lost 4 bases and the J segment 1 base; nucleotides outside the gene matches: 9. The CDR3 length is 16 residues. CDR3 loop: CSVVGQALQAKNIQYF. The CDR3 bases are TGCAGCGTTGTGGGACAGGCCTTGCAGGCCAAAAACATTCAGTACTTC.